The present T cell receptor (beta chain) was sequenced within a study of blood T cell repertoires in COVID-19. Study at large: The United States, Italy and Spain were the sources of the acute and convalescent COVID-19 samples. Nucleic acid was either cDNA or gDNA, and it came from T cells, B-cell-depleted T cells, or PBMCs.

How the authors handled the data: Estimates of nucleated cell counts were drawn from the amplification of reference gene primers. Sequencing used immunoSEQ multiplex PCR; TCRdb keeps in-frame clones, though not all of them. V, J and clone size reflect that table, while D and trimming were determined from the DNA. The data show fewer than 100,000 clones, about 87% seen once. Germline V gene lookup returns CDR1 MGHRA and CDR2 YSYEKL. Losses at the gene ends were 5 bases for V and 7 bases for J; bases not matched to a gene: 7. CDR3 size: 14 residues. This chain uses TRBV4-1 with TRBJ1-2, with 10 bases fitting TRBD1. Sequencing used peripheral blood. The source is a human donor with acute or convalescent COVID-19. The donor label of this sample is uncertain. In nucleotides, the CDR3 is TGCGCCAGCAGCTCGACAGGGGGCGATCGTGGCTACACCTTC. Protein sequence: CASSSTGGDRGYTF.